This is a list of T cell receptor beta chains from one sample in a study of shared clonotypes between healthy human individuals. Sequencing was performed with immunoSEQ multiplex PCR; in TCRdb, only in-frame clones are kept and a portion is missing. The sample yields about 2.1 million clones, 80% to 95% seen once. The sample taken for sequencing was naive CD8+ T cells from PBMCs. The receptors come from a man aged 18 to 30 in good health. Some clones in this sample may be carry-over from other donors' samples. The CDR3 runs from the conserved cysteine through the conserved F or W. The D gene is left open where the match is weak. The size entry is marked missing in some rows and otherwise reads once, few, many or a size class.

D	V	size	J	CDR3	DNA
-	TRBV9	-	TRBJ2-5	CASSVEAGWEAQYF	TGTGCCAGCAGCGTAGAGGCAGGGTGGGAAGCCCAGTACTTC
-	TRBV27	-	TRBJ1-1	CATHGATEAFF	TGTGCCACCCACGGAGCGACTGAAGCTTTCTTT
TRBD2	TRBV29-1	once	TRBJ2-1	CSVEPTLAGAGGSYNEQFF	TGCAGCGTTGAACCGACACTAGCGGGAGCGGGGGGCTCCTACAATGAGCAGTTCTTC
TRBD2	TRBV27	-	TRBJ2-2	CASTLAGSNTGELFF	TGTGCCAGCACACTAGCGGGATCGAACACCGGGGAGCTGTTTTTT
TRBD1	TRBV7-9	-	TRBJ2-7	CASSFAGQGRSYEQYF	TGTGCCAGCAGCTTTGCGGGACAGGGCCGATCCTACGAGCAGTACTTC
-	TRBV6-5	-	TRBJ1-1	CASSLDSMNTEAFF	TGTGCCAGCAGTTTAGACAGTATGAACACTGAAGCTTTCTTT
-	TRBV20-1	-	TRBJ1-2	CSASGYTF	TGCAGTGCTAGTGGCTACACCTTC
TRBD1	TRBV27	-	TRBJ1-1	CASSPGGGGLTEAFF	TGTGCCAGCAGTCCGGGGGGAGGGGGCTTAACTGAAGCTTTCTTT
TRBD1	TRBV7-9	-	TRBJ2-2	CASRWTNRGSNTGELFF	TGTGCCAGCAGGTGGACCAACAGGGGATCGAACACCGGGGAGCTGTTTTTT
-	TRBV27	-	TRBJ2-7	CASSLNAATASYEQYF	TGTGCCAGCAGTTTAAATGCGGCGACAGCCTCCTACGAGCAGTACTTC
-	TRBV5-4	once	TRBJ2-2	CASTSRQGASAGELFF	TGTGCCAGCACGAGTAGGCAGGGCGCTAGCGCCGGGGAGCTGTTTTTT
-	TRBV19	few	TRBJ2-7	CASRGGSYEQYF	TGTGCCAGTCGGGGCGGCTCCTACGAGCAGTACTTC
TRBD1	TRBV7-9	-	TRBJ2-5	CASSWTGGQETQYF	TGTGCCAGCAGCTGGACAGGGGGTCAAGAGACCCAGTACTTC
TRBD1	TRBV28	-	TRBJ1-5	CASRQTGNNQPQHF	TGTGCCAGCAGGCAGACAGGGAACAATCAGCCCCAGCATTTT
-	TRBV28	-	TRBJ2-1	CASSPPARGNNEQFF	TGTGCCAGCAGTCCACCCGCGCGAGGGAACAATGAGCAGTTCTTC
-	TRBV30	-	TRBJ2-2	CAWRGRELFF	TGTGCCTGGAGGGGCAGGGAGCTGTTTTTT
TRBD2	TRBV27	once	TRBJ2-7	CASSAGESYEQYF	TGTGCCAGCAGCGCGGGAGAGTCCTACGAGCAGTACTTC
TRBD2	TRBV2	-	TRBJ2-3	CASSKSGTRTDTQYF	TGTGCCAGCAGTAAGAGCGGGACGCGCACAGATACGCAGTATTTT
TRBD1	TRBV5-6	-	TRBJ2-7	CAGGTGGSEQYF	TGTGCCGGCGGGACAGGGGGCTCGGAGCAGTACTTC
-	TRBV15	once	TRBJ2-3	CATSRDKTSGITDTQYF	TGTGCCACCAGCAGAGATAAGACTAGTGGAATTACAGATACGCAGTATTTT
-	TRBV7-9	-	TRBJ1-1	CASSARDEPLTEAFF	TGTGCCAGCAGCGCCCGGGACGAGCCACTCACTGAAGCTTTCTTT
TRBD1	TRBV27	-	TRBJ1-5	CASSLFPGQGGNQPQHF	TGTGCCAGCAGTTTATTCCCCGGACAGGGTGGCAATCAGCCCCAGCATTTT
-	TRBV9	few	TRBJ1-1	CASSVVATNTEAFF	TGTGCCAGCAGCGTAGTGGCCACGAACACTGAAGCTTTCTTT
-	TRBV28	-	TRBJ2-3	CASSSGLPNPSTDTQYF	TGTGCCAGCAGTTCGGGACTTCCAAACCCTAGCACAGATACGCAGTATTTT
-	TRBV5-8	-	TRBJ2-2	CASSGFGAVSTGELFF	TGTGCCAGCAGCGGTTTCGGGGCTGTATCCACCGGGGAGCTGTTTTTT
-	TRBV21-1	-	TRBJ2-5	CASSKGAGPQYF	TGTGCCAGCAGCAAAGGAGCGGGACCGCAGTACTTC
-	TRBV4-1	-	TRBJ2-7	CASSQVTGSHEQYF	TGCGCCAGCAGCCAAGTAACCGGGTCCCACGAGCAGTACTTC
-	TRBV28	-	TRBJ2-1	CASSSFRLENEQFF	TGTGCCAGCAGTTCCTTCCGACTAGAGAATGAGCAGTTCTTC
-	TRBV28	once	TRBJ1-5	CASSLGWGNNQPQHF	TGTGCCAGCAGTTTAGGCTGGGGGAACAATCAGCCCCAGCATTTT
-	TRBV9	-	TRBJ1-2	CASSVGRAENYGYTF	TGTGCCAGCAGCGTAGGGCGGGCGGAAAACTATGGCTACACCTTC
TRBD1	TRBV7-8	-	TRBJ2-7	CASSFPTGGIYEQYF	TGTGCCAGCAGCTTCCCGACAGGGGGGATCTACGAGCAGTACTTC
-	TRBV5-8	-	TRBJ2-7	CASSFLGGRAYEQYF	TGTGCCAGCAGCTTTCTTGGGGGAAGGGCCTACGAGCAGTACTTC
-	TRBV28	-	TRBJ1-4	CASSPLGLAGNEKLFF	TGTGCCAGCAGCCCCCTGGGCCTCGCTGGAAACGAAAAACTGTTTTTT
-	TRBV27	-	TRBJ2-1	CASIQGGGGTHNEQFF	TGTGCCAGCATCCAAGGAGGGGGAGGGACACACAATGAGCAGTTCTTC
TRBD2	TRBV9	-	TRBJ2-3	CASSHSGRNTDTQYF	TGTGCCAGCAGTCATAGCGGGAGGAACACAGATACGCAGTATTTT
-	TRBV19	-	TRBJ1-1	CASSIGLGESRAFF	TGTGCCAGTAGTATTGGGCTCGGGGAGTCGAGAGCTTTCTTT
-	TRBV15	-	TRBJ2-5	CATADMGYQETQYF	TGTGCCACCGCCGACATGGGGTACCAAGAGACCCAGTACTTC
-	TRBV6-5	-	TRBJ2-7	CASSYWLTGSSYEQYF	TGTGCCAGCAGTTACTGGCTGACGGGAAGCTCCTACGAGCAGTACTTC
-	TRBV5-5	-	TRBJ2-7	CASSLLTHHEQYF	TGTGCCAGCAGCTTGCTAACCCATCACGAGCAGTACTTC
-	TRBV19	once	TRBJ1-5	CASSPRDPSNQPQHF	TGTGCCAGTAGTCCCCGGGACCCTTCCAATCAGCCCCAGCATTTT
-	TRBV15	once	TRBJ2-1	CATGMGGERNEQFF	TGTGCCACCGGGATGGGGGGCGAGAGAAATGAGCAGTTCTTC
-	TRBV19	-	TRBJ1-5	CASSIAGLDSNQPQHF	TGTGCCAGTAGTATAGCCGGACTGGATAGCAATCAGCCCCAGCATTTT
TRBD2	TRBV27	-	TRBJ2-7	CASSLSVGTKTYEQYF	TGTGCCAGCAGTTTATCTGTTGGGACTAAAACCTACGAGCAGTACTTC
TRBD2	TRBV10-3	-	TRBJ2-5	CAISESTSGRVQETQYF	TGTGCCATCAGTGAGTCCACTAGCGGGAGGGTCCAAGAGACCCAGTACTTC
TRBD1	TRBV14	-	TRBJ1-1	CASSATGALTEAFF	TGTGCCAGCAGCGCGACAGGGGCCCTCACTGAAGCTTTCTTT
TRBD2	TRBV7-8	-	TRBJ2-5	CASSRRGGRQETQYF	TGTGCCAGCAGCCGCCGGGGGGGGCGGCAAGAGACCCAGTACTTC
-	TRBV5-4	-	TRBJ1-2	CASSLVGGFYGYTF	TGTGCCAGCAGCTTGGTAGGCGGATTCTATGGCTACACCTTC
TRBD1	TRBV15	-	TRBJ1-4	CATSTGGGSNEKLFF	TGTGCCACCAGTACAGGGGGAGGGTCTAATGAAAAACTGTTTTTT
-	TRBV6-1	once	TRBJ2-4	CASSDRGAAKNIQYF	TGTGCCAGCAGTGATCGGGGGGCTGCCAAAAACATTCAGTACTTC
-	TRBV30	-	TRBJ2-1	CAFEPGVRYNEQFF	TGTGCCTTCGAACCGGGGGTTCGCTACAATGAGCAGTTCTTC